These 17 T cell receptor beta chains were all obtained from the same sample, sequenced in a study of Graves' ophthalmopathy and Graves' hyperthyroidism. Researchers took RNA transcripts and amplified TCR beta CDR3 regions from them. RT-PCR with HTBI primers came first, then second-round multiplex PCR. MiXCR, applied by TCRdb to the multiplex PCR reads, yields one record per CDR3 protein. Of 170,000 or so distinct CDR3 sequences listed, approximately 40% were seen once; the top ten hold over 7%. The specimen was peripheral blood. These TCRs come from a man younger than 45 with Graves' ophthalmopathy.

The sample holds many counts of this clonotype. The rearrangement joins TRBV27 to TRBJ1-5; D unresolved. The germline gives CDR1 MNHEY, CDR2 SMNVEV (reference sequence). Trimming took off 3 bases at V and 7 bases at J, with 13 bases between the two ends. The length of the CDR3 is 14 residues. The CDR3 loop is CASSLKRGSQPQHF. For the CDR3, the DNA is TGTGCCAGCAGTTTGAAGCGTGGAAGCCAGCCCCAGCATTTT.

This clonotype was detected ten times or more. J is TRBJ2-2 and V is TRBV30, with D maybe TRBD1 (6 bases). In germline, CDR1 is GTSNPN, CDR2 SVGIG (reference sequence). The CDR3 loop spans 17 amino acids. The ends were cut back, 1 base at V and 6 bases at J, with 21 bases in the middle. CDR3 sequence (DNA): TGTGCCTGGAGTGCCCGGGACACACCCTTCCTCGCCGGGGAGCTGTTTTTT. It specifies CAWSARDTPFLAGELFF.

V and J are TRBV10-3 and TRBJ1-2, with TRBD1 matching over 7 bases. J was trimmed by 3 bases and V by 4 bases; bases with no gene match: 2. CDR1 is ENHRY, CDR2 SYGVKD, per germline. The CDR3 extends over 13 amino acids. CDR3 amino acids: CAISVDRDYGYTF. CDR3 in DNA: TGTGCCATCAGTGTCGACAGGGACTATGGCTACACCTTC.

This clonotype was counted only a few times. V is TRBV12-3 or TRBV12-4 and J is TRBJ1-1; D unresolved. The CDR3 extends over 14 amino acids. Trimming removed 3 bases from V and 1 base from J, with 9 bases in between. The CDR3 sequence is CASSFFTQNTEAFF. The CDR3 DNA follows: TGTGCCAGCAGTTTTTTTACGCAGAACACTGAAGCTTTCTTT.

V usage is TRBV12-5 and J usage is TRBJ1-3; D is unresolved. Deletions cut 6 bases from V and 0 bases from J, with 15 bases between. Germline CDR1 reads LGHNT; CDR2 reads FRNRAP. This CDR3 is built from 16 residues. The CDR3, as DNA: TGTGCTAGTGGGGCTCCCAAGGACGTCTCTGGAAACACCATATATTTT. Amino acids: CASGAPKDVSGNTIYF.

This clonotype has at least ten counts. V and J are TRBV4-3 and TRBJ2-2; unclear D gene. V lost 1 base to trimming and J lost 7 bases, with 1 base between them. Germline V gene sequence: CDR1 LGHNA, CDR2 YSLEER. The CDR3 sequence is 11 residues long. The DNA of the CDR3 is TGCGCCAGCAGCCAAGGCGGGGAGCTGTTTTTT. Protein product: CASSQGGELFF.

The table lists this clonotype with many counts. This rearrangement joins TRBV6-2 or TRBV6-3 to TRBJ2-5; D ambiguous. The CDR3 is 12 amino acids. CDR1 is MNHEY and CDR2 is SVGEGT in the germline V gene. Trimming took 0 bases from V and 5 from J, leaving 4 bases between them. The CDR3 sequence is CASSYSGETQYF. The CDR3 nucleotides read TGTGCCAGCAGTTACTCTGGGGAGACCCAGTACTTC.

The chain links TRBV7-9 to TRBJ1-1, with no clear D. Per germline, CDR1 SEHNR and CDR2 FQNEAQ (reference sequence). V was trimmed by 2 bases and J by 2 bases, leaving 9 bases between them. The CDR3 length is 14 residues. As DNA, the CDR3 is TGTGCCAGCAGCTTAAGTCAGATAAACACTGAAGCTTTCTTT. As protein: CASSLSQINTEAFF.

The rearrangement uses TRBV12-5 and TRBJ2-7; no reliable D call. This CDR3 region has 13 residues. V lost 6 bases and J 0 bases, leaving 9 bases between the germline ends. CDR1 is LGHNT and CDR2 is FRNRAP in the germline V gene. The CDR3 nucleotides are TGTGCTAGTGGCCTCGACGGCTCCTACGAGCAGTACTTC. Its protein is CASGLDGSYEQYF.

This clonotype was observed at least ten times. The chain uses TRBV11-3 and TRBJ2-4; perhaps TRBD1 as D (5 bases). CDR1 is SGHNT, CDR2 YENEEA, per germline. The CDR3 totals 16 residues. Trimming stripped 4 bases from V and 0 bases from J, with 13 bases between. In DNA, the CDR3 is TGTGCCAGCAGCTACGACAGTTCACTAGCCAAAAACATTCAGTACTTC. Residues: CASSYDSSLAKNIQYF.

This clonotype was counted ten times or more. J is TRBJ2-5 and V is TRBV30; 10 bases map to TRBD2. The CDR3 is made up of 14 amino acids. V was clipped by 0 bases and J by 5 bases; unmatched bases: 3. CDR1 is GTSNPN and CDR2 is SVGIG in the germline V gene (reference sequence). CDR3 protein: CAWSVSGRGETQYF. CDR3 DNA: TGTGCCTGGAGTGTGAGCGGGAGGGGTGAGACCCAGTACTTC.

This clonotype was seen repeatedly, ten times or more. This chain links TRBV29-1 with TRBJ1-2; maybe TRBD1 (6 bases). The length of the CDR3 is 11 residues. Germline V CDR1 and CDR2: SQVTM, ANQGSEA. The germline V and J ends were trimmed by 4 bases and 11 bases, with 14 bases remaining between them. DNA for the CDR3: TGCAGCGTTGCTAACGGGGGCAGGTACACCTTC. It codes for CSVANGGRYTF.

This clonotype was detected ten times or more. Here the CDR3 reads CASKTAPLTEAFF. CDR3 DNA sequence: TGTGCCAGCAAAACCGCCCCGCTCACTGAAGCTTTCTTT. The chain uses TRBV6-1 and TRBJ1-1; D gene uncertain. V was shortened by 7 bases and J by 4 bases, with 13 bases between the two germline ends. Germline CDR1 MNHNS, CDR2 SASEGT. This CDR3 has 13 amino acids.

This clonotype was observed many times. The rearrangement links TRBV6-5 to TRBJ2-7; 10 bases are shared with TRBD1. This CDR3 is 15 amino acids long. Trimming at V came to 0 bases and at J to 6 bases, leaving 5 bases not matched to a gene. CDR1 is MNHEY, CDR2 SVGAGI, per germline. In DNA form, the CDR3 reads TGTGCCAGCAGTTACTCGGGGACAGGGGAACGCGAGCAGTACTTC. It codes for CASSYSGTGEREQYF.

Only a few counts were recorded for this clonotype. This chain joins TRBV28 and TRBJ1-2; D is unresolved. This CDR3 comprises 12 residues. Trimming pared 3 bases from V and 7 bases from J, leaving 9 bases between. Per the germline V gene, CDR1 is MDHEN and CDR2 is SYDVKM. The CDR3 reads CASSFSPRGYTF. CDR3 DNA: TGTGCCAGCAGTTTTTCCCCACGTGGCTACACCTTC.

This rearrangement joins TRBV9 to TRBJ1-2; D gene unclear. Per the germline V gene, CDR1 is SGDLS and CDR2 is YYNGEE. CDR3 size: 13 residues. V was trimmed by 4 bases and J by 6 bases, leaving 13 bases between them. CDR3 region: CASSSGAPDGYTF. The DNA of the CDR3 is TGTGCCAGCAGCTCCGGAGCGCCGGATGGCTACACCTTC.

In its sample, this clonotype was seen many times. V gene TRBV28 combines with J gene TRBJ2-7; unclear D gene. The V end was cut by 3 bases, the J end by 0 bases, with 9 bases between. CDR1 is MDHEN and CDR2 is SYDVKM in the germline V gene. The CDR3 spans 14 residues. CDR3 region: CASSFGVGSYEQYF. CDR3 nucleotides: TGTGCCAGCAGTTTCGGTGTGGGCTCCTACGAGCAGTACTTC. Drawing the rest from reference TRBV28 and TRBJ2-7, the complete variable domain is DVKVTQSSRYLVKRTGEKVFLECVQDMDHENMFWYRQDPGLGLRLIYFSYDVKMKEKGDIPEGYSVSREKKERFSLILESASTNQTSMYLCASSFGVGSYEQYFGPGTRLTVT.